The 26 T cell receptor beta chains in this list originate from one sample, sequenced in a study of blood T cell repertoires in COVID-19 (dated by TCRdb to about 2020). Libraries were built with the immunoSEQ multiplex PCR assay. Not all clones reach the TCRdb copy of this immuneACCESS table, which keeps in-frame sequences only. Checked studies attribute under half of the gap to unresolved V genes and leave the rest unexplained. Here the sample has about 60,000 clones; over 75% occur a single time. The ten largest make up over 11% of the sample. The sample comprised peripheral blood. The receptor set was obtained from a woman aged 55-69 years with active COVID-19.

The CDR3 nucleotides read TGTGCCAGCCGTCAGGGCAATGCGCGGGGTGAGCAGTTCTTC. Translated: CASRQGNARGEQFF. V and J are TRBV6-5 and TRBJ2-1; the D gene is possibly TRBD2 (6 bases). This CDR3 spans 14 amino acids. With 8 bases removed from V and 9 bases from J, the gap between germline ends came to 20 bases. Germline loops: CDR1 MNHEY, CDR2 SVGAGI.

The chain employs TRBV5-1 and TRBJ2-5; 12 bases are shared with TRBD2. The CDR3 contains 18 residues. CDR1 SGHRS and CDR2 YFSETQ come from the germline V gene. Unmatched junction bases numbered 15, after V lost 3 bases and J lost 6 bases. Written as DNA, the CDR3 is TGCGCCAGCAGCTGGGGACGGCGGACTAGCGGGGATCTTAAGACCCAGTACTTC. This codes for CASSWGRRTSGDLKTQYF.

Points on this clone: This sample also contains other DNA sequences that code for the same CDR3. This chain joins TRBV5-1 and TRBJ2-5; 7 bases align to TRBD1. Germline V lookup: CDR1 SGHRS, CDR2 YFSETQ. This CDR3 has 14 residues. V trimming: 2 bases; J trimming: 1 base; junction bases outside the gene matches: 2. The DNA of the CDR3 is TGCGCCAGCAGCTTAGGGACAGTCCAAGAGACCCAGTACTTC. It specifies CASSLGTVQETQYF.

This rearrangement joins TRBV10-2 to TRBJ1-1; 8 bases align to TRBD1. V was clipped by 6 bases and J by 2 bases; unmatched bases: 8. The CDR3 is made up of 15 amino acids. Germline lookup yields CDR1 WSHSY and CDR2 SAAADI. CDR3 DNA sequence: TGCGCCAGCAGCCTGGGACAGGTGGTAAACACTGAAGCTTTCTTT. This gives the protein CASSLGQVVNTEAFF.

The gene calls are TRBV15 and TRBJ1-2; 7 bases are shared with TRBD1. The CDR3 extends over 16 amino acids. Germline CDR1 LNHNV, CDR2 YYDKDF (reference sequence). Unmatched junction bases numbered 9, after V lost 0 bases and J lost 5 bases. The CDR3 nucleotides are TGTGCCACCAGCAGAGATCTAGGGACAGTTCAATATGGCTACACCTTC. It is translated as CATSRDLGTVQYGYTF.

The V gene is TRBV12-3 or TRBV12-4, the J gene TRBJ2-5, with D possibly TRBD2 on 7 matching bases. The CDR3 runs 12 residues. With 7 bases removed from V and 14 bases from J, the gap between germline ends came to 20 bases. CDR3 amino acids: CASTPGGRTFYF. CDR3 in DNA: TGTGCCAGCACTCCCGGGGGGCGGACGTTCTACTTC.

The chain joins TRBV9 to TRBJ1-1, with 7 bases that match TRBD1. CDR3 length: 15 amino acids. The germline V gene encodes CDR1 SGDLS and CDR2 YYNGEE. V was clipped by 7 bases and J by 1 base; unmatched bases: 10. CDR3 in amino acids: CASSLRDRPNTEAFF. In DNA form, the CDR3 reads TGTGCCAGCTCACTTAGGGACAGACCGAACACTGAAGCTTTCTTT. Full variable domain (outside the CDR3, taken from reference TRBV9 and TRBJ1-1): DSGVTQTPKHLITATGQRVTLRCSPRSGDLSVYWYQQSLDQGLQFLIQYYNGEERAKGNILERFSAQQFPDLHSELNLSSLELGDSALYFCASSLRDRPNTEAFFGQGTRLTVV.

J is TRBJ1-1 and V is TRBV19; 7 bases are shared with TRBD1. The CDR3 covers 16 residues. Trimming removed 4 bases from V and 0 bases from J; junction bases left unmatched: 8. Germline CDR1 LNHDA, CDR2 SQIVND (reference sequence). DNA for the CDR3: TGTGCCAGTAGTACGCGGACAGGCTCTATGAACACTGAAGCTTTCTTT. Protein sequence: CASSTRTGSMNTEAFF.

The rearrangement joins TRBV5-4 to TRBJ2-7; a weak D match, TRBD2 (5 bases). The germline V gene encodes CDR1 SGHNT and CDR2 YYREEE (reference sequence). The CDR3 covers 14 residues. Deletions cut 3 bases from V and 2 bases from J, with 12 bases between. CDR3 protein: CASSYPGGPYEQYF. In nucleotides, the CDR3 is TGTGCCAGCAGCTACCCTGGCGGGCCCTACGAGCAGTACTTC.

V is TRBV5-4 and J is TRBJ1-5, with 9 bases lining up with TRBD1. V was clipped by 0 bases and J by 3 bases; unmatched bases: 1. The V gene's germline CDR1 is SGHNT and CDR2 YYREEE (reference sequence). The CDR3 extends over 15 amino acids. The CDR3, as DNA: TGTGCCAGCAGCTTGGGGACAGGGGTCAATCAGCCCCAGCATTTT. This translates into CASSLGTGVNQPQHF.

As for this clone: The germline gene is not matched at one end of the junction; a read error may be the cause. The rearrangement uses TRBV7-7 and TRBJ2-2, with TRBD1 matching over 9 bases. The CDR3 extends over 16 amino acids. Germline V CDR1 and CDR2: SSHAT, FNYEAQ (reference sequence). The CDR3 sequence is CASSSGQGQGTGELFF. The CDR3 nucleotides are TGTGCTAGCAGCTCCGGACAGGGGCAGGGAACCGGGGAGCTGTTTTTT.

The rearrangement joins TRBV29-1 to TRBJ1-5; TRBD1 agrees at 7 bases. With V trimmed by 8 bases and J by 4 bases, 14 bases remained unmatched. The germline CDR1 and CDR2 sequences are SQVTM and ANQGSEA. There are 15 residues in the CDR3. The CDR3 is CSPLGGADTNQPQHF. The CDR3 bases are TGCAGCCCCCTAGGGGGCGCGGATACTAATCAGCCCCAGCATTTT.

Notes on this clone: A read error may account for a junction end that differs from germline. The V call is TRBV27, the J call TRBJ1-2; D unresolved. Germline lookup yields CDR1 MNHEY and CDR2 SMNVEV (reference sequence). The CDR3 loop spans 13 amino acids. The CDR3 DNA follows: TGTGCCAGCTGTTTAGGGAGAAACTATGGCTTCACCTTC. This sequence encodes CASCLGRNYGFTF.

The CDR3 region is CASSEGGDTEAFF. The CDR3 DNA reads TGTGCCAGCTCTGAAGGCGGGGACACTGAAGCTTTCTTT. The rearrangement uses TRBV18 and TRBJ1-1; D gene ambiguous. The CDR3 extends over 13 amino acids. Trimming pared 6 bases from V and 3 bases from J, leaving 11 bases between. Germline CDR1 KGHSH, CDR2 LQKENI. Together with reference TRBV18 and TRBJ1-1, the CDR3 gives the full variable domain: NAGVMQNPRHLVRRRGQEARLRCSPMKGHSHVYWYRQLPEEGLKFMVYLQKENIIDESGMPKERFSAEFPKEGPSILRIQQVVRGDSAAYFCASSEGGDTEAFFGQGTRLTVV.

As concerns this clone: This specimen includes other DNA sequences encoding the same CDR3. In DNA, the CDR3 is TGTGCCAGCAGCTTAGGACAGGGTAGCAATCAGCCCCAGCATTTT. Protein: CASSLGQGSNQPQHF. V gene TRBV7-9 combines with J gene TRBJ1-5, with 7 bases identical to TRBD1. The junction had 0 bases not matched to a gene; V was cut back by 1 base and J by 0 bases. Germline V lookup: CDR1 SEHNR, CDR2 FQNEAQ (reference sequence). This CDR3 contains 15 residues.

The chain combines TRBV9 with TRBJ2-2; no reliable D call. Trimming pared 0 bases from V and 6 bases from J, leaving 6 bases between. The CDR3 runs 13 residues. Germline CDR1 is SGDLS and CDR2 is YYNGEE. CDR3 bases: TGTGCCAGCAGCGTAGGAGGCCCCGGGGAGCTGTTTTTT. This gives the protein CASSVGGPGELFF.

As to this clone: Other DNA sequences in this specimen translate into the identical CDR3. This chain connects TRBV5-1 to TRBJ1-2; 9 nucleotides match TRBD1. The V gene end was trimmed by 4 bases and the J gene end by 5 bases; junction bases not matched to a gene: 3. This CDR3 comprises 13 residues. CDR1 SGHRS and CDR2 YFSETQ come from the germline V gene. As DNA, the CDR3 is TGCGCCAGCAGCCCCGGACAGGGGTATGGCTACACCTTC. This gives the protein CASSPGQGYGYTF.

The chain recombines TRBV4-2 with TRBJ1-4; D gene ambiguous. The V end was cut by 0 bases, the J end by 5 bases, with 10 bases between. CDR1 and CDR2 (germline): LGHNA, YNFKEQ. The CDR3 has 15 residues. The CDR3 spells CASSQDSTKNEKLFF. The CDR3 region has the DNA TGTGCCAGCAGCCAAGATTCAACAAAGAATGAAAAACTGTTTTTT.

CDR3 sequence: CAIKAGNTEAFF. The DNA for the CDR3 is TGTGCCATCAAAGCTGGGAACACTGAAGCTTTCTTT. The rearrangement uses TRBV10-3 and TRBJ1-1; no clear D. CDR1 is ENHRY and CDR2 is SYGVKD in the germline V gene. Trimming took off 7 bases at V and 1 base at J, with 7 bases between the two ends. The CDR3 is made up of 12 amino acids.

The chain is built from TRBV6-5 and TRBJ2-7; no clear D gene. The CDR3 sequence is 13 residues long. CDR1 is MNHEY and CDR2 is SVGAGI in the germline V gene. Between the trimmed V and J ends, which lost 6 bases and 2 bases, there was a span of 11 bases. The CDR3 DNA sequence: TGTGCCAGCAGACCCGACAATACCTACGAGCAGTACTTC. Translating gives CASRPDNTYEQYF.

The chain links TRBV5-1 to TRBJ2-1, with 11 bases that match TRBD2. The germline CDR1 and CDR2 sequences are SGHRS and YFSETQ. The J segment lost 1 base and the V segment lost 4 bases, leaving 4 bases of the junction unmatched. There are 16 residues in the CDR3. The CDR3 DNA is TGCGCCAGCAGCACCTCTAGCGGGGGGTCCTACAATGAGCAGTTCTTC. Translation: CASSTSSGGSYNEQFF.

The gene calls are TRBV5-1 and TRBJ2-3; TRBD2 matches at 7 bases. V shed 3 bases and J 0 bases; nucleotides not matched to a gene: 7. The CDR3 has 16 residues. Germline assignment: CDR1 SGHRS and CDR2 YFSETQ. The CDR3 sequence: CASSWGSGASTDTQYF. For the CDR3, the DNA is TGCGCCAGCAGCTGGGGCAGCGGGGCTAGCACAGATACGCAGTATTTT. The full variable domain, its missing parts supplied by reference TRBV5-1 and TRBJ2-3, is KAGVTQTPRYLIKTRGQQVTLSCSPISGHRSVSWYQQTPGQGLQFLFEYFSETQRNKGNFPGRFSGRQFSNSRSEMNVSTLELGDSALYLCASSWGSGASTDTQYFGPGTRLTVL.

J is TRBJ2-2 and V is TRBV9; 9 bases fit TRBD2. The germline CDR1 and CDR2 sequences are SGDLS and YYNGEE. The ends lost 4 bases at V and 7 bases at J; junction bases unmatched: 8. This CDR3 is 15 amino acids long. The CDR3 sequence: CASSPGGGASGELFF. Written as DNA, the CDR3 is TGTGCCAGCAGCCCCGGCGGGGGGGCGAGCGGGGAGCTGTTTTTT.

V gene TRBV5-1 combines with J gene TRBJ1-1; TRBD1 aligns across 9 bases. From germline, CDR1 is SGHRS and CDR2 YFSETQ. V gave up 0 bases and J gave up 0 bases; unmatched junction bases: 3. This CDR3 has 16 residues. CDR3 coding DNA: TGCGCCAGCAGCTTGGGGGACAGGGTTCTGAACACTGAAGCTTTCTTT. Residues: CASSLGDRVLNTEAFF.

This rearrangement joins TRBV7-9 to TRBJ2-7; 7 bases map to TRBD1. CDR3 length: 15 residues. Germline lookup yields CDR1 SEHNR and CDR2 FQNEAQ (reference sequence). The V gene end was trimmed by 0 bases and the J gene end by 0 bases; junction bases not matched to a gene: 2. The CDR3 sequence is CASSLAGTVSYEQYF. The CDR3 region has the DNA TGTGCCAGCAGCTTAGCCGGGACAGTCTCCTACGAGCAGTACTTC.

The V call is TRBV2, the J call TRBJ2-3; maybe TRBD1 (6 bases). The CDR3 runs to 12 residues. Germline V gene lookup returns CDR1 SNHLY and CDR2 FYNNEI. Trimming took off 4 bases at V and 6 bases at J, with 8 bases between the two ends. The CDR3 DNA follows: TGTGCCAGCAGTGGGGACACCGATACGCAGTATTTT. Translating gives CASSGDTDTQYF.